One and the same sample provided the 14 T cell receptor beta chains below, sequenced in a study of Tregs in tolerant kidney transplant recipients. Here immunoSEQ multiplex PCR was the method, and the copy in TCRdb shows in-frame clones only, minus some. Of some 240,000 clones listed, about 80% are singletons. The sequenced sample was CD4+ T cells from blood. Receptors originate from a human donor in good health.

The rearrangement links TRBV30 to TRBJ1-5; TRBD1 is a possible D gene (5 bases). The V gene's germline CDR1 is GTSNPN and CDR2 SVGIG (reference sequence). The CDR3 is 13 residues long. Trimming pared 1 base from V and 7 bases from J, leaving 11 bases between. CDR3 in DNA: TGTGCCTGGAGTGAGACAGAGAGACAGCCCCAGCATTTT. This encodes CAWSETERQPQHF.

This clone was detected a few times. The CDR3 coding sequence is TGTGCCAGCAGTTTACCCGGGGGGGAAACTGGAAACACCATATATTTT. This codes for CASSLPGGETGNTIYF. This chain connects TRBV28 to TRBJ1-3; possibly TRBD1 for D (5 bases). V lost 2 bases, J lost 2 bases, and 13 bases lay in between. This CDR3 is 16 amino acids long. Germline V gene data show CDR1 as MDHEN and CDR2 as SYDVKM.

This clone was observed once. The chain joins TRBV6-6 to TRBJ1-1; 12 bases agree with TRBD1. J was trimmed by 3 bases and V by 2 bases; bases with no gene match: 1. The V gene's germline CDR1 is MNHNY and CDR2 SVGAGI (reference sequence). The CDR3 extends over 15 amino acids. The CDR3 sequence: CASSYGTGGDTEAFF. The CDR3 coding sequence is TGTGCCAGCAGTTACGGGACAGGGGGCGACACTGAAGCTTTCTTT.

This chain joins TRBV5-4 and TRBJ1-2; D is unresolved. V was clipped by 0 bases and J by 5 bases, with 8 bases between them. The CDR3 covers 13 residues. Per germline, CDR1 SGHNT and CDR2 YYREEE (reference sequence). The CDR3 reads CASSLVGPYGYTF. Here the CDR3 DNA reads TGTGCCAGCAGCTTGGTCGGGCCATATGGCTACACCTTC.

The chain couples TRBV19 to TRBJ1-1; possible D gene TRBD1, 5 bases. This CDR3 spans 14 amino acids. Germline V CDR1 and CDR2: LNHDA, SQIVND (reference sequence). V lost 7 bases to trimming and J lost 6 bases, with 18 bases between them. This CDR3 reads CASKVGRGGSEAFF. The CDR3 bases are TGTGCCAGTAAGGTCGGAAGGGGAGGATCTGAAGCTTTCTTT.

This clone was found a few times. The identical CDR3 is also encoded by other nucleotide sequences in the sample. The chain carries TRBV7-3 and TRBJ2-2; D possibly corresponds to TRBD2 (5 bases). V lost 5 bases and J 5 bases, leaving 9 bases between the germline ends. The CDR3 runs 13 residues. Germline V lookup: CDR1 SGHTA, CDR2 FQGTGA. CDR3 nucleotides: TGTGCCAGCAGCCACCCGGGGACCGGGGAGCTGTTTTTT. Amino acid sequence: CASSHPGTGELFF.

The chain has TRBV4-2 and TRBJ2-3; 10 nucleotides match TRBD1. After removal of 1 base from V and 5 bases from J, the junction contained 6 bases not matched to a gene. The germline CDR1 and CDR2 sequences are LGHNA and YNFKEQ. This CDR3 spans 16 amino acids. CDR3 loop: CASSQGRGQGRDTQYF. The CDR3, as DNA: TGTGCCAGCAGCCAAGGTCGGGGACAGGGGAGAGATACGCAGTATTTT.

The chain couples TRBV11-2 to TRBJ2-1; D gene unclear. V was trimmed by 1 base and J by 10 bases, leaving 8 bases between them. The length of the CDR3 is 12 residues. CDR1 is SGHAT, CDR2 FQNNGV, per germline. CDR3 in amino acids: CASSLGLDEQFF. The CDR3 DNA reads TGTGCCAGCAGCTTAGGGTTAGACGAGCAGTTCTTC.

The rearrangement uses TRBV19 and TRBJ2-2; weak D call: TRBD1 (5 bases). V was shortened by 3 bases and J by 7 bases, with 15 bases between the two germline ends. Germline V gives CDR1 LNHDA, CDR2 SQIVND (reference sequence). CDR3 length: 15 amino acids. CDR3 DNA sequence: TGTGCCAGTAGTATTAAGCAGGGAAGCCACGGGGAGCTGTTTTTT. Protein: CASSIKQGSHGELFF.

The chain is built from TRBV2 and TRBJ1-5; D is unclear. The CDR3 covers 12 residues. Germline lookup yields CDR1 SNHLY and CDR2 FYNNEI. The germline V and J ends were trimmed by 3 bases and 6 bases, with 6 bases remaining between them. The CDR3 sequence: CASSEDGQPQHF. In DNA form, the CDR3 reads TGTGCCAGCAGTGAGGACGGTCAGCCCCAGCATTTT.

The chain uses TRBV7-9 and TRBJ2-7; D ambiguous. CDR1 is SEHNR and CDR2 is FQNEAQ in the germline V gene (reference sequence). Trimming shortened V by 4 bases and J by 6 bases, and 10 bases separated the two germline ends. CDR3 size: 12 residues. CDR3 DNA sequence: TGTGCCAGCAGCTCGAGTTTCGGCGAGCAGTACTTC. Protein: CASSSSFGEQYF. The full variable domain, completed using reference TRBV7-9 and TRBJ2-7, is DTGVSQNPRHKITKRGQNVTFRCDPISEHNRLYWYRQTLGQGPEFLTYFQNEAQLEKSRLLSDRFSAERPKGSFSTLEIQRTEQGDSAMYLCASSSSFGEQYFGPGTRLTVT.

The chain links TRBV29-1 to TRBJ2-5, with D possibly TRBD1 on 7 matching bases. The CDR3 sequence is 12 residues long. Germline lookup yields CDR1 SQVTM and CDR2 ANQGSEA. V was shortened by 7 bases and J by 4 bases, with 13 bases between the two germline ends. The DNA for the CDR3 is TGCAGCGCTCTCAGGGGGGTAGAGACCCAGTACTTC. Translated, it gives CSALRGVETQYF.

This clone was seen just once. The chain employs TRBV30 and TRBJ2-3, with D perhaps TRBD2 (7 bases). Germline CDR1 reads GTSNPN; CDR2 reads SVGIG (reference sequence). Deletions cut 0 bases from V and 6 bases from J, with 19 bases between. This CDR3 region has 16 residues. The CDR3 nucleotides are TGTGCCTGGAGTGTACTTGTAGGGGGGGGCGGGGATACGCAGTATTTT. This translates into CAWSVLVGGGGDTQYF.

The rearrangement joins TRBV7-6 to TRBJ2-5; 16 nucleotides match TRBD2. This CDR3 has 20 residues. Unmatched junction bases numbered 10, after V lost 3 bases and J lost 0 bases. The V gene's germline CDR1 is SGHVS and CDR2 FNYEAQ. The CDR3 loop reads CASSFLPGLAGGTNQETQYF. In DNA form, the CDR3 reads TGTGCCAGCAGCTTTTTGCCGGGACTAGCGGGGGGGACAAACCAAGAGACCCAGTACTTC.